These 20 T cell receptor beta chains were sequenced from one sample in a study of T cell changes during pregnancy in multiple sclerosis. Produced via immunoSEQ multiplex PCR; TCRdb's table is partial and in-frame only. The sample yields more than 80,000 clones, roughly 90% seen once. This specimen consisted of peripheral blood, obtained in the first trimester of pregnancy. The source is a female donor with multiple sclerosis, enrolled in a pregnancy study.

CDR3 DNA sequence: TGTGCCAGCAGCCCGGGGACTAAAGCCACCGGGGAGCTGTTTTTT. Protein: CASSPGTKATGELFF. The rearrangement links TRBV5-4 to TRBJ2-2; TRBD2 matches 7 bases. J gave up 4 bases and V 4 bases, and 7 bases lay outside the gene matches. Per the germline V gene, CDR1 is SGHNT and CDR2 is YYREEE (reference sequence). The CDR3 totals 15 residues.

The chain links TRBV7-2 to TRBJ1-2; D not certain. The CDR3 covers 13 residues. Germline V gene sequence: CDR1 SGHTA, CDR2 FQGNSA. The V gene lost 1 base and the J gene lost 7 bases, with 10 bases spanning the gap. The CDR3 DNA sequence: TGTGCCAGCAGCTTAGAGAGGAGCTCTGGCTACACCTTC. Residues: CASSLERSSGYTF.

The chain uses TRBV5-4 and TRBJ1-2; TRBD1 might be the D (5 bases). V lost 4 bases and J lost 7, with 20 bases in between. The CDR3 contains 15 residues. In germline, CDR1 is SGHNT, CDR2 YYREEE (reference sequence). DNA for the CDR3: TGTGCCAGCAGCCCGCAGGGTGCCCGGAATTCTGGCTACACCTTC. Its translation is CASSPQGARNSGYTF.

The gene calls are TRBV7-9 and TRBJ1-2; D is unresolved. The V gene's germline CDR1 is SEHNR and CDR2 FQNEAQ (reference sequence). The length of the CDR3 is 12 residues. Trimming cost V 4 bases and J 5 bases, with 8 bases left between them. The CDR3: CASSSGSYGYTF. The CDR3 coding sequence is TGTGCCAGCAGCTCGGGGAGTTATGGCTACACCTTC.

V is TRBV7-7 and J is TRBJ2-2; 7 bases align to TRBD2. Unmatched junction bases numbered 8, after V lost 1 base and J lost 3 bases. Germline CDR1 is SSHAT and CDR2 is FNYEAQ (reference sequence). This CDR3 is built from 17 residues. The CDR3 region is CASSLGTQRDYTGELFF. The CDR3 nucleotides read TGTGCCAGCAGCTTAGGCACCCAGCGGGATTACACCGGGGAGCTGTTTTTT.

This clone was counted ten times or more. The DNA for the CDR3 is TGCGCCAGCAGCTTGAGGGCGGGGACGGGTGAAGCTTTCTTT. Its translation is CASSLRAGTGEAFF. The genes are TRBV5-1 and TRBJ1-1; D possibly corresponds to TRBD1 (5 bases). Trimming removed 1 base from V and 7 bases from J, with 14 bases in between. Germline V gene lookup returns CDR1 SGHRS and CDR2 YFSETQ. The CDR3 contains 14 residues.

This clone showed up just a few times. The chain recombines TRBV5-4 with TRBJ2-2, with TRBD1 identical over 7 bases. V lost 3 bases, J lost 6 bases, and 2 bases stayed unmatched. CDR1 is SGHNT and CDR2 is YYREEE in the germline V gene (reference sequence). The CDR3 is made up of 13 amino acids. CDR3 bases: TGTGCCAGCAGCTACAGGGGCGCCGGGGAGCTGTTTTTT. Amino acids: CASSYRGAGELFF.

This clone turned up a few times. The chain links TRBV7-9 to TRBJ2-2; D gene unclear. Germline-derived CDR1 and CDR2 are SEHNR and FQNEAQ (reference sequence). The V gene lost 5 bases and the J gene lost 1 base, with 14 bases spanning the gap. This CDR3 is built from 16 residues. The CDR3 loop reads CASSHRGPLNTGELFF. The CDR3, as DNA: TGTGCCAGCAGCCATAGAGGTCCATTGAACACCGGGGAGCTGTTTTTT.

V and J are TRBV18 and TRBJ2-2; TRBD1 is a possible D gene (5 bases). This CDR3 is 15 amino acids long. Trimming left V 2 bases short and J 1 base short, with 8 bases between. Germline V gene lookup returns CDR1 KGHSH and CDR2 LQKENI. The CDR3 sequence is CASSPGQGNTGELFF. In DNA, the CDR3 is TGTGCCAGCTCACCAGGTCAGGGGAACACCGGGGAGCTGTTTTTT.

The chain couples TRBV19 to TRBJ2-7; TRBD1 matches 10 bases. Germline V gene sequence: CDR1 LNHDA, CDR2 SQIVND (reference sequence). This CDR3 contains 14 residues. V shed 5 bases and J 3 bases; nucleotides not matched to a gene: 4. In DNA, the CDR3 is TGTGCCAGTAGTGCCGGGACAGGGGTCTACGAGCAGTACTTC. Its translation is CASSAGTGVYEQYF.

This chain connects TRBV7-9 to TRBJ1-4, with D uncertain. In germline, CDR1 is SEHNR, CDR2 FQNEAQ (reference sequence). The CDR3 extends over 15 amino acids. V was trimmed by 3 bases and J by 0 bases, leaving 8 bases between them. CDR3 in DNA: TGTGCCAGCAGCTTCTACAGTGCAACTAATGAAAAACTGTTTTTT. Its protein is CASSFYSATNEKLFF.

This chain joins TRBV6-5 and TRBJ2-5, with 7 bases that match TRBD2. Trimming took 5 bases from V and 5 from J; bases not matched to a gene: 8. The CDR3 is 14 residues long. CDR1 is MNHEY, CDR2 SVGAGI, per germline. CDR3 residues: CASSLGGSGETQYF. In nucleotides, the CDR3 is TGTGCCAGCAGTCTTGGCGGGAGTGGGGAGACCCAGTACTTC.

The genes are TRBV19 and TRBJ2-7, with TRBD2 identical over 7 bases. There are 13 residues in the CDR3. V lost 9 bases and J lost 2; bases outside the gene matches: 7. In germline, CDR1 is LNHDA, CDR2 SQIVND (reference sequence). In DNA, the CDR3 is TGTGCCAGCGGCGGGGGACTTGCCTACGAGCAGTACTTC. It yields the protein CASGGGLAYEQYF.

This clone was seen only once. V usage is TRBV5-1 and J usage is TRBJ2-3, with D possibly TRBD2 on 5 matching bases. The germline gives CDR1 SGHRS, CDR2 YFSETQ. The ends were cut back, 0 bases at V and 0 bases at J, with 11 bases in the middle. The CDR3 contains 16 residues. CDR3 region: CASSLGGFTSTDTQYF. The CDR3 bases are TGCGCCAGCAGCTTGGGAGGGTTTACTAGCACAGATACGCAGTATTTT. Looking up the rest from reference TRBV5-1 and TRBJ2-3 gives the full variable domain: KAGVTQTPRYLIKTRGQQVTLSCSPISGHRSVSWYQQTPGQGLQFLFEYFSETQRNKGNFPGRFSGRQFSNSRSEMNVSTLELGDSALYLCASSLGGFTSTDTQYFGPGTRLTVL.

The V gene is TRBV5-4, the J gene TRBJ2-3; 12 bases are a match to TRBD2. The J segment lost 3 bases and the V segment lost 4 bases, leaving 9 bases of the junction unmatched. The CDR3 runs 17 residues. CDR1 is SGHNT and CDR2 is YYREEE in the germline V gene (reference sequence). CDR3 sequence reads: CASSPSGLAGMTDTQYF. CDR3 DNA: TGTGCCAGCAGCCCCTCCGGACTAGCGGGAATGACAGATACGCAGTATTTT.

The chain uses TRBV11-2 and TRBJ2-5, with D unclear. Per germline, CDR1 SGHAT and CDR2 FQNNGV. V was shortened by 3 bases and J by 1 base, with 15 bases between the two germline ends. The CDR3 contains 16 residues. CDR3 nucleotide sequence: TGTGCCAGCAGCTTGAAACGAGGAATTGGCCAAGAGACCCAGTACTTC. Amino acid sequence: CASSLKRGIGQETQYF.

The V and J genes are TRBV29-1 and TRBJ1-1; perhaps TRBD1 as D (6 bases). Between the trimmed V and J ends, which lost 4 bases and 1 base, there was a span of 13 bases. This CDR3 is built from 14 residues. Germline V CDR1 and CDR2: SQVTM, ANQGSEA. The CDR3 DNA sequence: TGCAGCGTTGGTTCGCGGGGGGCGAACACTGAAGCTTTCTTT. It translates to CSVGSRGANTEAFF.

In its sample, this clone was seen once. The rearrangement uses TRBV29-1 and TRBJ1-2, with 8 positions matching TRBD1. This CDR3 is built from 12 residues. Germline V lookup: CDR1 SQVTM, CDR2 ANQGSEA. V was pared by 5 bases and J by 4 bases, with 3 bases of the junction left unmatched. The CDR3 nucleotides read TGCAGCGTTCCCGACAGGGGCTATGGCTACACCTTC. Amino acids: CSVPDRGYGYTF.

The chain uses TRBV29-1 and TRBJ2-1; perhaps TRBD1 as D (6 bases). V gave up 6 bases and J gave up 3 bases, with 18 bases separating them. The length of the CDR3 is 15 residues. Germline V gene data show CDR1 as SQVTM and CDR2 as ANQGSEA. The CDR3 DNA sequence: TGCAGCGTGGAACAAACAGGGAGAAACTACAATGAGCAGTTCTTC. Protein sequence: CSVEQTGRNYNEQFF.

This chain uses TRBV5-1 with TRBJ1-4; D gene unclear. CDR1 is SGHRS and CDR2 is YFSETQ in the germline V gene. The CDR3 runs to 16 residues. V dropped 1 base and J dropped 8 bases, with 18 bases sitting between them. The CDR3 sequence: CASSLNPPGLEEKLFF. CDR3 coding DNA: TGCGCCAGCAGCTTGAATCCTCCGGGGTTAGAGGAAAAACTGTTTTTT. Drawing the rest from reference TRBV5-1 and TRBJ1-4, the complete variable domain is KAGVTQTPRYLIKTRGQQVTLSCSPISGHRSVSWYQQTPGQGLQFLFEYFSETQRNKGNFPGRFSGRQFSNSRSEMNVSTLELGDSALYLCASSLNPPGLEEKLFFGSGTQLSVL.